Listed here are 10 T cell receptor beta chains from one sample, sequenced in a study of shared clonotypes between healthy human individuals. The table came from immunoSEQ multiplex PCR; TCRdb's copy has only in-frame clones and leaves some out. The profile shows some 2,100,000 clones, more than 90% of them singletons. Material for sequencing was naive CD4+ T cells sorted from blood. Indicated subset: CD45RA+ positively selected. The receptors here all came from a man between 18 and 29 years old in good health.

The rearrangement links TRBV28 to TRBJ2-1; 11 bases fit TRBD2. Germline CDR1 reads MDHEN; CDR2 reads SYDVKM. Trimming removed 3 bases from V and 8 bases from J; junction bases left unmatched: 12. The CDR3 consists of 17 residues. In DNA form, the CDR3 reads TGTGCCAGCAGTTTGTGGCCTCCTAGCGGGGGGTTAGATGAGCAGTTCTTC. It yields the protein CASSLWPPSGGLDEQFF.

The V gene is TRBV11-2, the J gene TRBJ1-3; 7 bases align to TRBD1. Germline V gene lookup returns CDR1 SGHAT and CDR2 FQNNGV. This CDR3 region has 14 residues. The V and J ends lost 3 bases and 8 bases, in that order; junction bases with no gene match: 7. Written as DNA, the CDR3 is TGTGCCAGCAGCTTGACAGGGCTCCTGGACACCATATATTTT. It yields the protein CASSLTGLLDTIYF. The full variable domain, rest sourced from reference TRBV11-2 and TRBJ1-3, is EAGVAQSPRYKIIEKRQSVAFWCNPISGHATLYWYQQILGQGPKLLIQFQNNGVVDDSQLPKDRFSAERLKGVDSTLKIQPAKLEDSAVYLCASSLTGLLDTIYFGEGSWLTVV.

The chain recombines TRBV10-3 with TRBJ2-2, with D possibly TRBD2 on 5 matching bases. The CDR3 is 12 residues long. With 6 bases removed from V and 7 bases from J, the gap between germline ends came to 9 bases. CDR1 and CDR2 (germline): ENHRY, SYGVKD. This chain's CDR3 is CAIRKGDGELFF. The CDR3 DNA is TGTGCCATCAGAAAGGGAGACGGGGAGCTGTTTTTT.

CDR3 coding DNA: TGTGCCAGCAGCGGGACTAGCGGGAGCTCCTACAATGAGCAGTTCTTC. Protein sequence: CASSGTSGSSYNEQFF. V is TRBV11-3 and J is TRBJ2-1, with 14 bases that match TRBD2. V gave up 5 bases and J gave up 0 bases; unmatched junction bases: 0. The germline gives CDR1 SGHNT, CDR2 YENEEA. The length of the CDR3 is 16 residues.

A remark on this clone: Other DNA variants within this sample encode the same CDR3. The genes are TRBV7-2 and TRBJ2-3, with D hard to call. CDR3 length: 13 amino acids. Trimming stripped 5 bases from V and 5 bases from J, with 11 bases between. The germline CDR1 and CDR2 sequences are SGHTA and FQGNSA. The chain's CDR3 is CASSLGPGDTQYF. The DNA of the CDR3 is TGTGCCAGCAGCCTAGGCCCGGGAGATACGCAGTATTTT.

The chain has TRBV30 and TRBJ1-5, with TRBD1 identical over 7 bases. CDR1 GTSNPN and CDR2 SVGIG come from the germline V gene (reference sequence). The CDR3 length is 15 residues. Trimming took 0 bases from V and 7 from J; bases not matched to a gene: 9. CDR3 in amino acids: CAWSVQSGGNQPQHF. The DNA for the CDR3 is TGTGCCTGGAGTGTACAATCAGGGGGGAACCAGCCCCAGCATTTT.

The V call is TRBV21-1, the J call TRBJ1-1. TRBV21-1 is a documented pseudogene. The CDR3 is 15 amino acids. In DNA form, the CDR3 reads TGTGCCAGCAGCAAATTTCGGGCGACGAACACTGAAGCTTTCTTT. Residues: CASSKFRATNTEAFF.

The chain carries TRBV25-1 and TRBJ1-1; 10 bases are shared with TRBD1. Germline lookup yields CDR1 MGHDK and CDR2 SYGVNS. CDR3 length equals 15 residues. The V gene end was trimmed by 2 bases and the J gene end by 3 bases; junction bases not matched to a gene: 3. The CDR3 loop is CASSEHDRGHTEAFF. The CDR3, as DNA: TGTGCCAGCAGTGAACATGACAGGGGGCACACTGAAGCTTTCTTT.

The J gene is TRBJ1-1, the V gene TRBV6-6; 7 bases agree with TRBD1. The CDR3 is 13 amino acids. V lost 5 bases, J lost 6 bases, and 6 bases stayed unmatched. The germline V gene has CDR1 MNHNY and CDR2 SVGAGI (reference sequence). CDR3 protein: CASSLQGGAEAFF. CDR3 DNA: TGTGCCAGCAGTCTTCAAGGGGGCGCTGAAGCTTTCTTT.

The gene calls are TRBV5-1 and TRBJ2-1, with D unclear. Per the germline V gene, CDR1 is SGHRS and CDR2 is YFSETQ. This CDR3 is 13 amino acids long. The ends were cut back, 5 bases at V and 5 bases at J, with 11 bases in the middle. The CDR3 nucleotides read TGCGCCAGCAGATCGCGGCTCAACAATGAGCAGTTCTTC. Translation gives CASRSRLNNEQFF.